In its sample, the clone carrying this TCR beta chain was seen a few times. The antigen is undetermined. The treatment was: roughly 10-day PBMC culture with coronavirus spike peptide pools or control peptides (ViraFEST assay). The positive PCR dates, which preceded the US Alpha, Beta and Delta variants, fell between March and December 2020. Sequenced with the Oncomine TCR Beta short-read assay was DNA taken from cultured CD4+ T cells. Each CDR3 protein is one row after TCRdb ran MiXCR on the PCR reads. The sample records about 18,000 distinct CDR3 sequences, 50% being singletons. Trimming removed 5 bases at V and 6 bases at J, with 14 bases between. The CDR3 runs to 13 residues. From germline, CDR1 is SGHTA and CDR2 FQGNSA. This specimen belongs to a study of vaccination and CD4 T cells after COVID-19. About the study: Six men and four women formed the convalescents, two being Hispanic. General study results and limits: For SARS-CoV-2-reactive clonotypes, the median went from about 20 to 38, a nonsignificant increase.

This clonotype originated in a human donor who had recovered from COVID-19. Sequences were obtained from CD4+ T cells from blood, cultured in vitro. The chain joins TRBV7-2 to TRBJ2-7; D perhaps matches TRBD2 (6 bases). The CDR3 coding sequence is TGTGCCAGCAGCCCGGGGGTGGGGCGCGAGCAGTACTTC. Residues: CASSPGVGREQYF.